What follows is one T cell receptor (beta chain) and its context. This record comes from a study of cytomegalovirus exposure and HLA in healthy donors. PCR used 60 Vbeta primers and 13 Jbeta primers. Using immunoSEQ multiplex PCR, the repertoire was profiled, and TCRdb retains in-frame clones only, with some absent. The table lists under 200,000 clones, approximately 80% of them singletons. This CDR3 has 15 amino acids. Between the trimmed V and J ends, which lost 5 bases and 4 bases, there was a span of 15 bases. CDR1 is MNHEY, CDR2 SMNVEV, per germline (reference sequence). Specimen: PBMCs. V usage is TRBV27 and J usage is TRBJ1-5; tentative D call: TRBD1 (6 bases). The clonotype was recovered from a male donor in good health and CMV-seropositive. The CDR3 DNA follows: TGTGCCAGCAGTCTAGATGGGGGCGGGAATCAGCCCCAGCATTTT. Translation: CASSLDGGGNQPQHF.